This passage covers 3 T cell receptor beta chains from one sample sequenced in a study of cytomegalovirus exposure and HLA in healthy donors. The method was immunoSEQ multiplex PCR; TCRdb's version includes in-frame clones alone and lacks a portion of them. The sample shows about 150,000 clones, around 89% of them seen only once. The sample comprised PBMCs. The receptors originated from a man aged 18-30 years in good health and CMV-seronegative.

This chain links TRBV6-5 with TRBJ2-2, with TRBD1 matching over 8 bases. Unmatched junction bases numbered 3, after V lost 2 bases and J lost 7 bases. The CDR3 runs 14 residues. Germline loops: CDR1 MNHEY, CDR2 SVGAGI. The DNA of the CDR3 is TGTGCCAGCAGTTACCCAGGGGGCAGCGGGGAGCTGTTTTTT. The encoded protein is CASSYPGGSGELFF.

The count of this clone is one. The chain carries TRBV28 and TRBJ1-5; D is ambiguous. The germline CDR1 and CDR2 sequences are MDHEN and SYDVKM. This CDR3 is 9 amino acids long. The ends were cut back, 8 bases at V and 8 bases at J, with 4 bases in the middle. The CDR3 spells CASGEPQHF. The CDR3 nucleotides read TGTGCCAGCGGAGAGCCCCAGCATTTT. The complete variable domain, with remaining parts taken from reference TRBV28 and TRBJ1-5, reads DVKVTQSSRYLVKRTGEKVFLECVQDMDHENMFWYRQDPGLGLRLIYFSYDVKMKEKGDIPEGYSVSREKKERFSLILESASTNQTSMYLCASGEPQHFGDGTRLSIL.

The genes are TRBV28 and TRBJ1-6; D call uncertain. CDR1 is MDHEN, CDR2 SYDVKM, per germline. This CDR3 has 12 residues. V was shortened by 10 bases and J by 5 bases, with 9 bases between the two germline ends. The CDR3 loop reads CAIQLNNSPLHF. The CDR3 bases are TGTGCCATCCAACTTAATAATTCACCCCTCCACTTT.